This T cell receptor beta chain was sequenced during a study of OX40 agonist ivuxolimab in advanced cancers. Whole-study results and caveats: Expanded peripheral T cells had an undetermined antigen specificity. At 0.1 to 3.0 mg/kg, clonal expansion of CD4+ and CD8+ blood T cells had occurred by week 6.

The protocol was immunoSEQ multiplex PCR, while the TCRdb copy is restricted to in-frame clones and leaves out a portion. The data show tens of thousands of clones, 90% seen once. In the case of this clone: Its matching antigen is unknown.

The CDR3 covers 17 residues. The germline V gene encodes CDR1 SEHNR and CDR2 FQNEAQ (reference sequence). V shed 8 bases, J shed 6 bases, and the junction held 14 bases outside the gene matches. Source: CD4+ or CD8+ T cells sorted from blood, taken in a trial of the OX40 agonist ivuxolimab. The genes are TRBV7-9 and TRBJ2-4; TRBD2 agrees at 12 bases. This TCR was recovered from an adult with an advanced solid tumor such as melanoma, head and neck, liver or kidney cancer. CDR3 DNA: TGTGCCAGCGCCCTGGAGGAGACTAGCGGGAGTCCAAACATTCAGTACTTC. Amino acids: CASALEETSGSPNIQYF.